This is a list of T cell receptor beta chains from one sample in a study of breast tumors, draining lymph nodes, adjacent tissues. TCRdb independently ran MiXCR on the multiplex PCR reads; one entry per CDR3 protein. The sample has 270,000 or so distinct CDR3 sequences; about 30% are singletons. Sequenced: axillary lymph node tissue. The receptors come from a female donor with breast cancer. Some clones in this sample may be carry-over from other donors' samples. Both conserved end residues are part of each CDR3. Each record gives: J gene, V gene, clone size, D gene, CDR3 protein, CDR3 DNA. D genes are given only for firm matches. Some rows have no size entry. The others give once, few or many, or a class for an expanded clone.

>TRBJ2-1|TRBV20-1|-|-
CSASGSSYNAQFF
TGCAGTGCTAGCGGGAGCTCCTACAATGCGCAGTTCTTC
>TRBJ1-2|TRBV25-1|-|TRBD1
CASTRFRDSLVGYYGYTF
TGTGCCAGCACGCGGTTCCGGGACAGTCTCGTAGGCTATTATGGCTACACCTTC
>TRBJ2-2|TRBV12-3/TRBV12-4|many|TRBD1
CASTRQGYNTGELFF
TGTGCCAGCACCAGACAGGGGTACAACACCGGGGAGCTGTTTTTT
>TRBJ2-5|TRBV7-8|once|-
CASSSHDGRLEQEAQYF
TGTGCCAGCAGCTCCCACGACGGACGACTAGAACAAGAGGCCCAGTACTTC
>TRBJ1-2|TRBV3-1|many|-
CASSQRTYGYTF
TGTGCCAGCAGCCAAAGGACCTATGGCTACACCTTC
>TRBJ2-2|TRBV5-4|many|-
CASSLEGQPTGELFF
TGTGCCAGCAGCCTGGAGGGACAGCCCACCGGGGAGCTGTTTTTT
>TRBJ2-3|TRBV27|-|-
CASRLPGPWDTQYF
TGTGCCAGCAGGCTCCCGGGACCCTGGGATACGCAGTATTTT
>TRBJ1-5|TRBV7-6|-|-
CASSLNPGIAARKHF
TGTGCCAGCAGCCTAAACCCGGGGATAGCCGCTAGGAAGCATTTT
>TRBJ2-2|TRBV5-8|many|-
CASSRTKGGELFF
TGTGCCAGCAGTCGGACTAAGGGCGGGGAGCTGTTTTTT
>TRBJ1-2|TRBV10-3|-|-
CAISDSSNYGYTF
TGTGCCATCAGTGACAGTTCTAACTATGGCTACACCTTC
>TRBJ2-4|TRBV30|-|-
CACGTIAKNIQYF
TGTGCCTGCGGGACAATAGCCAAAAACATTCAGTACTTC
>TRBJ1-2|TRBV20-1|many|TRBD1
CSARDNRDRVYTF
TGCAGTGCTAGAGATAATAGGGACAGGGTCTACACCTTC
>TRBJ2-5|TRBV5-8|many|-
CASSLGLGRETQYF
TGTGCCAGCAGCTTGGGTCTGGGGAGAGAGACCCAGTACTTC
>TRBJ1-2|TRBV10-3|many|-
CAISERGGSGYTF
TGTGCCATCAGTGAGCGGGGGGGATCTGGCTACACCTTC
>TRBJ2-2|TRBV19|many|-
CASNMGTGELFF
TGTGCCAGTAATATGGGTACCGGGGAGCTGTTTTTT
>TRBJ2-2|TRBV13|many|-
CASTQMGGIGELFF
TGTGCCAGCACCCAAATGGGGGGAATCGGGGAGCTGTTTTTT
>TRBJ2-1|TRBV7-2|many|-
CASSLAQGTGSYNEQFF
TGTGCCAGCAGCTTAGCACAGGGCACGGGCTCCTACAATGAGCAGTTCTTC
>TRBJ2-7|TRBV12-3/TRBV12-4|many|TRBD2
CASSSDGRASREQYF
TGTGCCAGCAGTTCGGACGGGAGGGCCTCACGCGAGCAGTACTTC
>TRBJ1-5|TRBV6-1|-|TRBD1
CASNFNRGGNQPQHF
TGTGCCAGCAACTTTAACAGGGGAGGCAATCAGCCCCAGCATTTT
>TRBJ1-2|TRBV2|many|-
CASSIQRDVSGYTF
TGTGCCAGCAGTATTCAGCGGGACGTCTCTGGCTACACCTTC
>TRBJ2-7|TRBV10-3|many|TRBD1
CASTPGQVEGEQYF
TGTGCCAGCACACCGGGACAGGTTGAAGGCGAGCAGTACTTC
>TRBJ2-5|TRBV6-1|-|TRBD2
CASSEAGAGVQETQYF
TGTGCCAGCAGTGAAGCTGGAGCGGGAGTACAAGAGACCCAGTACTTC
>TRBJ2-2|TRBV5-1|many|TRBD1
CASSSATGGTGELFF
TGCGCCAGCAGCTCTGCGACAGGGGGCACCGGGGAGCTGTTTTTT
>TRBJ2-1|TRBV7-2|many|-
CASSYPGSSDDEQFF
TGTGCCAGCAGCTATCCGGGGTCAAGTGACGATGAGCAGTTCTTC
>TRBJ1-3|TRBV19|many|TRBD1
CASTPPTGSGNTIYF
TGTGCCAGTACCCCCCCGACAGGGTCTGGAAACACCATATATTTT
>TRBJ2-3|TRBV20-1|many|-
CSASGVYSTDTQYF
TGCAGTGCTAGCGGGGTTTATAGCACAGATACGCAGTATTTT
>TRBJ2-3|TRBV6-2/TRBV6-3|few|TRBD2
CASSSPLAGGLRGTQYF
TGTGCCAGCAGTTCCCCGCTAGCGGGAGGACTCCGTGGTACGCAGTATTTT
>TRBJ2-5|TRBV4-3|many|TRBD2
CASSLQHATSGQETQYF
TGCGCCAGCAGCCTTCAGCACGCGACTAGCGGGCAAGAGACCCAGTACTTC
>TRBJ2-1|TRBV7-8|many|TRBD2
CASSLRGTNSYNEQFF
TGTGCCAGCAGCTTACGCGGGACTAACTCCTACAATGAGCAGTTCTTC
>TRBJ2-3|TRBV28|few|-
CASSPGGGLHTQYF
TGTGCCAGCAGCCCGGGGGGCGGTCTTCATACGCAGTATTTT
>TRBJ2-7|TRBV13|many|-
CASSSTGMNEQYF
TGTGCCAGCAGCTCTACAGGGATGAACGAGCAGTACTTC
>TRBJ2-5|TRBV7-8|-|TRBD1
CASSLDRASQETQYF
TGTGCCAGCAGCTTGGACAGGGCTAGCCAAGAGACCCAGTACTTC
>TRBJ1-3|TRBV28|-|-
CASSLTVSLWNTIHF
TGTGCCAGCAGTTTGACAGTTTCCCTTTGGAACACCATACATTTT
>TRBJ2-5|TRBV27|-|-
CASSFSRPQETQYF
TGTGCCAGCAGTTTCTCTAGACCCCAAGAGACCCAGTACTTC
>TRBJ2-5|TRBV20-1|many|TRBD2
CSARGLAGVAETQYF
TGCAGTGCTAGGGGACTAGCGGGAGTAGCGGAGACCCAGTACTTC
>TRBJ2-1|TRBV7-2|many|-
CASSLRGTNEQFF
TGTGCCAGCAGCTTACGCGGGACTAATGAGCAGTTCTTC
>TRBJ2-3|TRBV6-4|many|TRBD2
CASSETSGSPTDTQYF
TGTGCCAGCAGTGAAACTAGCGGGAGCCCCACAGATACGCAGTATTTT
>TRBJ2-7|TRBV25-1|-|TRBD2
CVSSPTSGREDEQYF
TGTGTCAGCAGTCCGACTAGCGGGAGGGAGGACGAGCAGTACTTC
>TRBJ2-3|TRBV7-3|many|TRBD2
CASSSGRGDTQYF
TGTGCCAGCAGCTCCGGGAGGGGAGATACGCAGTATTTT
>TRBJ2-5|TRBV10-3|once|TRBD2
CAISRAGRETQYF
TGTGCCATCAGCCGAGCGGGGCGAGAGACCCAGTACTTC
>TRBJ2-1|TRBV12-3/TRBV12-4|many|-
CASSLALIEQFF
TGTGCCAGCAGTTTAGCGCTGATCGAGCAGTTCTTC
>TRBJ2-5|TRBV20-1|many|TRBD2
CSALGTSGEETQYF
TGCAGTGCCCTCGGGACTAGCGGGGAAGAGACCCAGTACTTC
>TRBJ2-3|TRBV5-1|many|-
CASSSTLIPRSLDTQYF
TGCGCCAGCAGCTCGACCTTGATTCCGAGAAGCTTAGATACGCAGTATTTT
>TRBJ2-2|TRBV24-1|many|-
CATSSGTYTGELFF
TGTGCCACCAGTTCCGGGACTTACACCGGGGAGCTGTTTTTT
>TRBJ2-3|TRBV2|many|-
CASSAWVAGDTQYF
TGTGCCAGCAGTGCTTGGGTCGCGGGCGATACGCAGTATTTT
>TRBJ2-1|TRBV11-2|many|TRBD1
CASSIDRGNNEQFF
TGTGCCAGCAGCATCGACAGGGGAAACAATGAGCAGTTCTTC
>TRBJ2-3|TRBV3-1|-|TRBD1
CASRQGATDTQYF
TGTGCCAGCAGACAGGGGGCCACAGATACGCAGTATTTT
>TRBJ2-7|TRBV5-8|many|-
CASSGGGVYPTSDEQYF
TGTGCCAGCAGCGGTGGAGGTGTCTATCCCACGAGCGACGAGCAGTACTTC
>TRBJ2-2|TRBV29-1|many|-
CSAQERVDGELFF
TGCAGCGCTCAGGAGCGGGTTGACGGGGAGCTGTTTTTT
>TRBJ1-2|TRBV2|few|-
CASSAREAANYGYTF
TGTGCCAGCAGTGCTAGAGAGGCAGCTAACTATGGCTACACCTTC
>TRBJ2-7|TRBV11-3|few|-
CASSLDLVAYEQYF
TGTGCCAGCAGCTTAGATCTAGTCGCCTACGAGCAGTACTTC
>TRBJ2-2|TRBV10-1|many|TRBD2
CASSEGAGGPGELFF
TGCGCCAGCAGTGAGGGAGCGGGAGGACCCGGGGAGCTGTTTTTT
>TRBJ2-3|TRBV20-1|-|-
CSADDRGYNEQYF
TGCAGTGCTGACGACCGGGGATACAATGAGCAGTATTTT
>TRBJ2-1|TRBV5-1|many|TRBD1
CASSLGTGTREQFF
TGCGCCAGCAGCTTGGGGACAGGGACTCGGGAGCAGTTCTTC
>TRBJ2-7|TRBV9|many|TRBD1
CASSRDRAPYEQYF
TGTGCCAGCAGCAGGGACAGGGCGCCCTACGAGCAGTACTTC
>TRBJ1-2|TRBV20-1|many|TRBD1
CSASSRDRLLGYTF
TGCAGTGCTAGCTCGCGGGACAGGCTCCTGGGCTACACCTTC
>TRBJ2-4|TRBV5-1|few|-
CASSLLDPTKNIQYF
TGCGCCAGCAGCTTACTAGACCCGACCAAAAACATTCAGTACTTC